This T cell receptor beta chain was identified in a study of T cell responses to AZD1222 COVID-19 vaccine. Study outcomes and limitations: White British people made up most donors, females outnumbered males, and clonal diversity was possibly underestimated.

The data were produced by immunoSEQ multiplex PCR, yet TCRdb's version contains in-frame clones alone and is incomplete. The data hold about 140,000 clones, with 85% to 95% observed a single time. Turning to this clone: No antigen is known for it.

Germline V gene lookup returns CDR1 SGDLS and CDR2 YYNGEE. CDR3 length: 14 residues. Germline trimming cut 0 bases from V and 4 bases from J; bases unmatched to any gene: 0. The V and J genes are TRBV9 and TRBJ1-5; TRBD1 matches 8 bases. The receptor was derived from an adult who had recovered from COVID-19. Sequencing was performed on peripheral blood, taken after recovery from COVID-19. The CDR3 loop reads CASSVGTGNQPQHF. The CDR3 nucleotides read TGTGCCAGCAGCGTAGGGACAGGGAATCAGCCCCAGCATTTT.